The 16 T cell receptor beta chains reported below all come from one sample, sequenced in a study of PD-1 blockade in classical Hodgkin lymphoma. Clones were read by immunoSEQ multiplex PCR, and TCRdb kept only the in-frame ones, dropping some. This sample has 90,000 to 100,000 clones, with about nine tenths found just once. Exposure to brentuximab vedotin varied, and each patient had relapsed following autologous stem cell transplantation. The sequencing here drew on peripheral blood mononuclear cells (PBMCs), taken at baseline. These receptors were obtained from a human donor with classical Hodgkin lymphoma.

The genes are TRBV7-8 and TRBJ1-1, with unresolved D. This CDR3 is 14 amino acids long. Trimming cost V 1 base and J 7 bases, with 13 bases left between them. Germline V gene sequence: CDR1 SGHVS, CDR2 FQNEAQ. CDR3 in DNA: TGTGCCAGCAGCTTAGTTGCAGTGAGGAATGAAGCTTTCTTT. The encoded protein is CASSLVAVRNEAFF. The whole variable domain, filled in from reference TRBV7-8 and TRBJ1-1, reads GAGVSQSPRYKVAKRGQDVALRCDPISGHVSLFWYQQALGQGPEFLTYFQNEAQLDKSGLPSDRFFAERPEGSVSTLKIQRTQQEDSAVYLCASSLVAVRNEAFFGQGTRLTVV.

The V gene is TRBV5-1, the J gene TRBJ2-2; TRBD1 aligns across 7 bases. This CDR3 is 13 amino acids long. V shed 4 bases, J shed 5 bases, and the junction held 2 bases outside the gene matches. Germline CDR1 is SGHRS and CDR2 is YFSETQ. The CDR3 sequence is CASSLQGTGELFF. As DNA, the CDR3 is TGCGCCAGCAGCCTACAGGGGACCGGGGAGCTGTTTTTT.

The V and J genes are TRBV2 and TRBJ2-7; TRBD1 matches at 7 bases. This CDR3 is built from 14 residues. The ends lost 6 bases at V and 3 bases at J; junction bases unmatched: 8. The V gene's germline CDR1 is SNHLY and CDR2 FYNNEI. The CDR3 region has the DNA TGTGCCAGCAGCAACCGGGACAGAGTCTACGAGCAGTACTTC. It specifies CASSNRDRVYEQYF.

This clone was seen just once. The rearrangement links TRBV4-1 to TRBJ2-3; TRBD2 matches at 7 bases. The CDR3 is made up of 14 amino acids. Germline V gene sequence: CDR1 MGHRA, CDR2 YSYEKL. Trimming took 4 bases from V and 9 from J; bases not matched to a gene: 10. The CDR3 sequence is CASSPGGREWTQYF. In DNA form, the CDR3 reads TGCGCCAGCAGCCCTGGTGGGAGGGAGTGGACGCAGTATTTT.

The V and J genes are TRBV29-1 and TRBJ2-2, with D maybe TRBD1 (6 bases). V lost 6 bases and J 4 bases, leaving 12 bases between the germline ends. There are 13 residues in the CDR3. Per germline, CDR1 SQVTM and CDR2 ANQGSEA. DNA for the CDR3: TGCAGCGTGGACAGTGGAATCACCGGGGAGCTGTTTTTT. Amino acid sequence: CSVDSGITGELFF.

The rearrangement links TRBV7-9 to TRBJ2-6; D gene uncertain. The CDR3 spans 15 residues. Germline CDR1 is SEHNR and CDR2 is FQNEAQ (reference sequence). V was clipped by 4 bases and J by 4 bases, with 11 bases between them. The CDR3 loop is CASSSGPLGANVLTF. Written as DNA, the CDR3 is TGTGCCAGCAGCTCCGGGCCGCTCGGGGCCAACGTCCTGACTTTC. Filled out from reference TRBV7-9 and TRBJ2-6, the complete variable domain reads DTGVSQNPRHKITKRGQNVTFRCDPISEHNRLYWYRQTLGQGPEFLTYFQNEAQLEKSRLLSDRFSAERPKGSFSTLEIQRTEQGDSAMYLCASSSGPLGANVLTFGAGSRLTVL.

This sequence joins TRBV30 and TRBJ1-2; no clear D. V lost 2 bases to trimming and J lost 2 bases, with 9 bases between them. The CDR3 extends over 13 amino acids. Looked up from germline, CDR1 is GTSNPN and CDR2 is SVGIG (reference sequence). The CDR3 bases are TGTGCCTGGAGTTTCGGAGGGAACTATGGCTACACCTTC. It translates to CAWSFGGNYGYTF.

V gene TRBV5-1 combines with J gene TRBJ1-5; no clear D. V lost 2 bases and J 4 bases, leaving 13 bases between the germline ends. This CDR3 contains 15 residues. Per germline, CDR1 SGHRS and CDR2 YFSETQ. The CDR3 nucleotides read TGCGCCAGCAGCTTCGGACTGGACGGAAATCAGCCCCAGCATTTT. Amino acids: CASSFGLDGNQPQHF.

The chain couples TRBV10-1 to TRBJ2-6; D unresolved. This CDR3 region has 13 residues. The V end was cut by 5 bases, the J end by 0 bases, with 2 bases between. Germline CDR1 and CDR2: WNHNN and SYGVQD (reference sequence). The CDR3 region has the DNA TGCGCCAGCAGTTACTCTGGGGCCAACGTCCTGACTTTC. Residues: CASSYSGANVLTF.

The V call is TRBV15, the J call TRBJ1-1, with 7 positions matching TRBD1. This CDR3 is 18 amino acids long. CDR1 and CDR2 (germline): LNHNV, YYDKDF (reference sequence). With V trimmed by 5 bases and J by 0 bases, 15 bases remained unmatched. In DNA form, the CDR3 reads TGTGCCACCAGCTATATAGGGGGCGCGGGGGGAATGAACACTGAAGCTTTCTTT. This encodes CATSYIGGAGGMNTEAFF.

CDR3 loop: CASSSQQGASYEQYF. DNA of the CDR3: TGTGCCAGCAGCTCACAACAGGGCGCATCCTACGAGCAGTACTTC. J is TRBJ2-7 and V is TRBV7-8, with D perhaps TRBD1 (6 bases). V lost 4 bases and J lost 1, with 14 bases in between. This CDR3 has 15 residues. Germline V lookup: CDR1 SGHVS, CDR2 FQNEAQ.

This chain uses TRBV7-2 with TRBJ2-7; D is unclear. Germline CDR1 and CDR2: SGHTA and FQGNSA. Trimming cost V 5 bases and J 7 bases, with 12 bases left between them. The length of the CDR3 is 12 residues. CDR3 in amino acids: CASSPVLSEQYF. CDR3 nucleotide sequence: TGTGCCAGCAGCCCCGTTCTGTCGGAGCAGTACTTC.

The chain is built from TRBV6-5 and TRBJ1-2; D might be TRBD1 (6 bases). Germline CDR1 reads MNHEY; CDR2 reads SVGAGI. V was clipped by 10 bases and J by 4 bases, with 22 bases between them. The CDR3 loop spans 15 amino acids. This CDR3 is CATDRGGAAGYGYTF. DNA for the CDR3: TGTGCCACCGACCGGGGGGGGGCGGCGGGCTATGGCTACACCTTC.

CDR3 amino acids: CASSLPGGSGANVLTF. In DNA form, the CDR3 reads TGTGCCAGCAGTTTGCCAGGGGGCTCTGGGGCCAACGTCCTGACTTTC. V is TRBV28 and J is TRBJ2-6; 7 nucleotides align to TRBD1. The germline V gene has CDR1 MDHEN and CDR2 SYDVKM. Trimming at V came to 3 bases and at J to 0 bases, leaving 2 bases not matched to a gene. This CDR3 contains 16 residues.

This clone occurred once. V gene TRBV13 combines with J gene TRBJ2-7; tentatively, D is TRBD1 (5 bases). V lost 3 bases and J lost 7, with 19 bases in between. Per the germline V gene, CDR1 is PRHDT and CDR2 is FYEKMQ (reference sequence). This CDR3 is built from 15 residues. The chain's CDR3 is CASSFQARASGEQYF. The CDR3 nucleotides read TGTGCCAGCAGCTTTCAGGCCAGGGCCTCGGGTGAGCAGTACTTC. The variable domain in full, completed from reference TRBV13 and TRBJ2-7, reads AAGVIQSPRHLIKEKRETATLKCYPIPRHDTVYWYQQGPGQDPQFLISFYEKMQSDKGSIPDRFSAQQFSDYHSELNMSSLELGDSALYFCASSFQARASGEQYFGPGTRLTVT.

The V gene is TRBV10-1, the J gene TRBJ1-1, with 7 nucleotides matching TRBD1. The CDR3 has 13 residues. Germline-derived CDR1 and CDR2 are WNHNN and SYGVQD (reference sequence). Unmatched junction bases numbered 11, after V lost 8 bases and J lost 8 bases. CDR3 sequence reads: CASSSRGKGEAFF. The CDR3 nucleotides are TGCGCCAGCTCCAGCAGGGGGAAGGGGGAAGCTTTCTTT.